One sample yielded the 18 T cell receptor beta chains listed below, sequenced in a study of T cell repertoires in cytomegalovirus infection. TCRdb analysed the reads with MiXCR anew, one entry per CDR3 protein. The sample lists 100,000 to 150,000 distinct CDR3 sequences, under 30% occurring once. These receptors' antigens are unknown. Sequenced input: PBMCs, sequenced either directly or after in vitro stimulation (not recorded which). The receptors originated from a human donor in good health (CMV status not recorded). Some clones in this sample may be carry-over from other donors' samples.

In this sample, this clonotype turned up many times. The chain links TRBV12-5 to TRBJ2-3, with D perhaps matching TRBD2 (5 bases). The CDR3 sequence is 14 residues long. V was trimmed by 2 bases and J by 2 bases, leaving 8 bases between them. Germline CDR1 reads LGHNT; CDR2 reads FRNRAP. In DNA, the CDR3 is TGTGCTAGTGGTTTGACTGGACTCACAGATACGCAGTATTTT. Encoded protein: CASGLTGLTDTQYF.

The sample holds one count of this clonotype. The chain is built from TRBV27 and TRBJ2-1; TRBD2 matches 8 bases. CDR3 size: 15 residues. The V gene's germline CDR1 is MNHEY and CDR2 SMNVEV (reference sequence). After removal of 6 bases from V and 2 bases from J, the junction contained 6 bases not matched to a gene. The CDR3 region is CASSPSAGAYNEQFF. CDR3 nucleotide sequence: TGTGCCAGCAGCCCCTCAGCGGGGGCCTACAATGAGCAGTTCTTC.

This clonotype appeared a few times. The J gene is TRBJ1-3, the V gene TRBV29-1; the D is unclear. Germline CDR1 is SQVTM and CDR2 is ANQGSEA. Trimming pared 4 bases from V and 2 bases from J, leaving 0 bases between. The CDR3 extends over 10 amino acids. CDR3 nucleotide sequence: TGCAGCGTTGCTGGAAACACCATATATTTT. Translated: CSVAGNTIYF.

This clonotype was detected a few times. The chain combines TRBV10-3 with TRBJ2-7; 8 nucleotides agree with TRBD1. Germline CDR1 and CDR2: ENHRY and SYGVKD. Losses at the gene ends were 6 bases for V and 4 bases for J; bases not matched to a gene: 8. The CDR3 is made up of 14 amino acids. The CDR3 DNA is TGTGCCATCAGGCGACAGGGGAACGAGTACGAGCAGTACTTC. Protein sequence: CAIRRQGNEYEQYF.

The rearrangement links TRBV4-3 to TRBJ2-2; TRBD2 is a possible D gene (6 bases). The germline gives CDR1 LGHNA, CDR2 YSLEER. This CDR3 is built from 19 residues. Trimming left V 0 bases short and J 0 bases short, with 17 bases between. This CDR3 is CASSQDKLASGSNTGELFF. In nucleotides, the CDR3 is TGCGCCAGCAGCCAAGATAAATTAGCCAGCGGGTCGAACACCGGGGAGCTGTTTTTT.

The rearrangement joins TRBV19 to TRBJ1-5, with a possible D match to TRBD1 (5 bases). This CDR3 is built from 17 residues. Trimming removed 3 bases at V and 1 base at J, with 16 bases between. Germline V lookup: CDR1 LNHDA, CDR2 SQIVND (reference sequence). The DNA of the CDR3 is TGTGCCAGTAGTATGTTGGGGCAAGGACGGAGCAATCAGCCCCAGCATTTT. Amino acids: CASSMLGQGRSNQPQHF. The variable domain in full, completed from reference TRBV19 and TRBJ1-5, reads DGGITQSPKYLFRKEGQNVTLSCEQNLNHDAMYWYRQDPGQGLRLIYYSQIVNDFQKGDIAEGYSVSREKKESFPLTVTSAQKNPTAFYLCASSMLGQGRSNQPQHFGDGTRLSIL.

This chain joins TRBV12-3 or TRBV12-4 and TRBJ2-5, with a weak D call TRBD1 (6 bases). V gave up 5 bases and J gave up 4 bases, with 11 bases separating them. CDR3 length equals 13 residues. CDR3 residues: CASSRGQSETQYF. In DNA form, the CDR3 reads TGTGCCAGCAGTCGGGGACAATCAGAGACCCAGTACTTC.

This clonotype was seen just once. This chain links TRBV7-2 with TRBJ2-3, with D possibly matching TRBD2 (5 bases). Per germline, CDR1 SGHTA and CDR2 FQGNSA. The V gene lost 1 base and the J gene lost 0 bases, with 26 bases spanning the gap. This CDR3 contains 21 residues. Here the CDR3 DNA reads TGTGCCAGCAGCTTAGGTGTCGCGCCGGGCCCAGCGGCGCTTAGCACAGATACGCAGTATTTT. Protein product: CASSLGVAPGPAALSTDTQYF.

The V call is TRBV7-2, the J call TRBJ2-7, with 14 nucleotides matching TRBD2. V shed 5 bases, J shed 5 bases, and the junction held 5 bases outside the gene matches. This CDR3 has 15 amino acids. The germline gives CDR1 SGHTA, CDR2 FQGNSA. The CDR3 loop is CASSTGTSGRDEQYF. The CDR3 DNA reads TGTGCCAGCAGCACCGGGACTAGCGGGAGAGACGAGCAGTACTTC.

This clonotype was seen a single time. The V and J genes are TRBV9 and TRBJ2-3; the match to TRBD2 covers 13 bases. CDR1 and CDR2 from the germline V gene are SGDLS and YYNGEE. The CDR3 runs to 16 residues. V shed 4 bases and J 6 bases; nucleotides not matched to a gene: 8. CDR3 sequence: CASSPGTSGMRDTQYF. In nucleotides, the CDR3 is TGTGCCAGCAGCCCAGGGACTAGCGGGATGAGGGATACGCAGTATTTT.

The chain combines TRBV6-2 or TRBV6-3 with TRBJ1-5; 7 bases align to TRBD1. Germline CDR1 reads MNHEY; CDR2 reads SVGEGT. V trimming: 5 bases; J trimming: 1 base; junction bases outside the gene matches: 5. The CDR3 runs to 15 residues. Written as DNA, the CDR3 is TGTGCCAGCAGTCCACAGGGGCTCAGCAATCAGCCCCAGCATTTT. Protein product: CASSPQGLSNQPQHF.

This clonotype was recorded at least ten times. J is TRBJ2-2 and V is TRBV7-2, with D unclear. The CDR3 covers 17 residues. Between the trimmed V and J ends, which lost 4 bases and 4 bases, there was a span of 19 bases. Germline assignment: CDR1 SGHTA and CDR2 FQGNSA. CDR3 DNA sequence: TGTGCCAGCAGCTCGACATCAATCCCCCCTCGCACCGGGGAGCTGTTTTTT. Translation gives CASSSTSIPPRTGELFF.

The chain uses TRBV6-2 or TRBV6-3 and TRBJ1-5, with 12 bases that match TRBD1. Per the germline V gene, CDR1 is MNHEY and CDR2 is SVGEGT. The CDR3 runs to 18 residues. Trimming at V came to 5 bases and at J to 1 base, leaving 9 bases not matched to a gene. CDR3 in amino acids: CASSLTGTGGRSNQPQHF. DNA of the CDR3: TGTGCCAGCAGTCTAACCGGGACAGGGGGCAGGAGCAATCAGCCCCAGCATTTT.

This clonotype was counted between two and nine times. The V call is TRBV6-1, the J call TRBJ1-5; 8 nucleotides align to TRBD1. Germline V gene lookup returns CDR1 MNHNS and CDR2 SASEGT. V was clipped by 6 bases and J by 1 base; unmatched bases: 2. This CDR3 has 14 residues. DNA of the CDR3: TGTGCCAGCAGCGACAGGGGAAGCAATCAGCCCCAGCATTTT. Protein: CASSDRGSNQPQHF.

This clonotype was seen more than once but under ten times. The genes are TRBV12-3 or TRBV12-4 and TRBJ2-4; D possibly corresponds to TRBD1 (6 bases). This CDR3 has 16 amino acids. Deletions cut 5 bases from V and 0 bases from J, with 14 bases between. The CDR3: CASSLDRFRAKNIQYF. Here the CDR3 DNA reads TGTGCCAGCAGTCTCGACAGGTTCCGAGCCAAAAACATTCAGTACTTC.

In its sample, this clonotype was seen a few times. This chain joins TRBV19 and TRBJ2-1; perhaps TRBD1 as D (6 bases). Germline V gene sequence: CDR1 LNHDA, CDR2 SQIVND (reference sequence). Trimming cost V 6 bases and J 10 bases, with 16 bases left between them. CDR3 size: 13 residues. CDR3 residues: CASSKYPGQEQFF. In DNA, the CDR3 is TGTGCCAGTAGCAAATATCCCGGACAGGAGCAGTTCTTC.

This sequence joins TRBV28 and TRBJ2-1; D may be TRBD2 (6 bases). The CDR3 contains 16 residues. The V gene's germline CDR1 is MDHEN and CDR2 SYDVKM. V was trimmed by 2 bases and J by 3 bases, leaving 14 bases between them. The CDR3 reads CASSLMGQGLYNEQFF. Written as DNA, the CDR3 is TGTGCCAGCAGTTTAATGGGGCAGGGACTCTACAATGAGCAGTTCTTC. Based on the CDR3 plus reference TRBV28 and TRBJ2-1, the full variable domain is DVKVTQSSRYLVKRTGEKVFLECVQDMDHENMFWYRQDPGLGLRLIYFSYDVKMKEKGDIPEGYSVSREKKERFSLILESASTNQTSMYLCASSLMGQGLYNEQFFGPGTRLTVL.

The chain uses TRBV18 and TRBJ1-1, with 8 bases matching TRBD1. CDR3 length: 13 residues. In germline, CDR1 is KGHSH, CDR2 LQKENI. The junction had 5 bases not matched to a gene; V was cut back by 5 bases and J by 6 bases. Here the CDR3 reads CASSSLQGAEAFF. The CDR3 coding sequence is TGTGCCAGCTCATCCCTACAGGGGGCTGAAGCTTTCTTT.